These 30 T cell receptor beta chains share one sample of origin, sequenced in a study of vaccination effects on CD4 cells after COVID-19 (dated by TCRdb to 2021 to 2024). The ViraFEST assay stimulated PBMC with viral peptide pools and then used TCR sequencing to identify antigen-specific CD4+ T cell clonotypes by expansion. After about 9 days of culture, CD4+ T cells were isolated with the EasySep CD4+ T cell isolation kit. Healthy vaccine recipients had no prior SARS-CoV-2 infection, confirmed by negative nucleocapsid antibodies before and after vaccination. The library was produced with the immunoSEQ multiplex PCR assay. TCRdb obtained this table from immuneACCESS and retained in-frame rearrangements with V and J assigned. These tables miss some clones; where compared with another copy, unresolved V genes account for less than half of the shortfall, and the remainder is unexplained. The sample yields 20,000 to 30,000 clones; more than 70% were counted once. The top ten hold around a tenth of the sample.

These TCRs' antigens remain unknown. Sequenced here: CD4+ T cells from PBMCs cultured with HCoV-NL63 spike peptides, sampled before COVID-19 vaccination. The meaning of the sample's cell subset or site label: HCoV-NL63 spike overlapping peptide pool stimulation. The receptors derive from a human donor who received a COVID-19 vaccine.

The CDR3 region has the DNA TGTGCCAGCAGCCCGACAGGGAGAGAGACCCAGTACTTC. Residues: CASSPTGRETQYF. The J gene is TRBJ2-5, the V gene TRBV6-2 or TRBV6-3; 7 positions match TRBD1. The CDR3 spans 13 residues. V was pared by 6 bases and J by 4 bases, with 5 bases of the junction left unmatched. Germline-derived CDR1 and CDR2 are MNHEY and SVGEGT.

The table lists this clone with a few counts. V and J are TRBV4-1 and TRBJ1-5, with D perhaps matching TRBD1 (5 bases). The germline gives CDR1 MGHRA, CDR2 YSYEKL. V dropped 1 base and J dropped 3 bases, with 7 bases sitting between them. The CDR3 runs 14 residues. Here the CDR3 reads CASSQGQFNQPQHF. As DNA, the CDR3 is TGCGCCAGCAGCCAAGGACAGTTCAATCAGCCCCAGCATTTT.

V is TRBV6-4 and J is TRBJ1-1, with a possible D match to TRBD1 (5 bases). CDR1 and CDR2 (germline): MRHNA, SNTAGT. Trimming took 4 bases from V and 1 from J, leaving 10 bases between them. This CDR3 is 14 amino acids long. DNA for the CDR3: TGTGCCAGCAGTGTGGAGGGGAGGAACACTGAAGCTTTCTTT. The encoded protein is CASSVEGRNTEAFF.

The genes are TRBV6-5 and TRBJ2-7, with TRBD2 identical over 14 bases. V was clipped by 8 bases and J by 3 bases; unmatched bases: 0. The germline gives CDR1 MNHEY, CDR2 SVGAGI. The CDR3 has 13 residues. In DNA form, the CDR3 reads TGTGCCAGCGGGACTAGCGGGAGCTACGAGCAGTACTTC. It encodes CASGTSGSYEQYF.

The chain recombines TRBV6-5 with TRBJ1-1; 7 bases align to TRBD1. Trimming removed 0 bases from V and 12 bases from J; junction bases left unmatched: 10. This CDR3 has 14 residues. CDR1 and CDR2 from the germline V gene are MNHEY and SVGAGI. Here the CDR3 DNA reads TGTGCCAGCAGTTACTCCATCCGGGACAGTATTTCTTTCTTT. Its protein product is CASSYSIRDSISFF.

This chain uses TRBV9 with TRBJ2-1; D remains ambiguous. This CDR3 spans 11 amino acids. CDR1 SGDLS and CDR2 YYNGEE come from the germline V gene. The V gene lost 4 bases and the J gene lost 10 bases, with 9 bases spanning the gap. DNA for the CDR3: TGTGCCAGCAGCCCTCTCCGGGAGCAGTTCTTC. Translation gives CASSPLREQFF.

This chain joins TRBV12-3 or TRBV12-4 and TRBJ1-5; D is undetermined. V lost 3 bases and J lost 7, with 7 bases in between. This CDR3 is built from 12 residues. Written as DNA, the CDR3 is TGTGCCAGCAGTTTTTCCGAGCAGCCCCAGCATTTT. Protein: CASSFSEQPQHF.

The J gene is TRBJ1-2, the V gene TRBV10-3, with D uncertain. The CDR3 totals 16 residues. The germline gives CDR1 ENHRY, CDR2 SYGVKD. Deletions cut 3 bases from V and 4 bases from J, with 18 bases between. Written as DNA, the CDR3 is TGTGCCATCAGTGACCACAATAAAGAGGAGGGCTATGGCTACACCTTC. Translating it yields CAISDHNKEEGYGYTF.

The rearrangement uses TRBV13 and TRBJ2-3; D is possibly TRBD2 (5 bases). V lost 4 bases and J lost 5, with 22 bases in between. Germline loops: CDR1 PRHDT, CDR2 FYEKMQ (reference sequence). The length of the CDR3 is 17 residues. The chain's CDR3 is CASSSEFGVQRVDTQYF. The CDR3 DNA reads TGTGCCAGCAGCTCTGAATTCGGGGTCCAGCGAGTAGATACGCAGTATTTT. Filled out from reference TRBV13 and TRBJ2-3, the complete variable domain reads AAGVIQSPRHLIKEKRETATLKCYPIPRHDTVYWYQQGPGQDPQFLISFYEKMQSDKGSIPDRFSAQQFSDYHSELNMSSLELGDSALYFCASSSEFGVQRVDTQYFGPGTRLTVL.

The CDR3 coding sequence is TGTGCCAGCAGCCAAGACAGGAGAAACACTGAAGCTTTCTTT. This translates into CASSQDRRNTEAFF. J is TRBJ1-1 and V is TRBV5-6; a possible D gene is TRBD1 (6 bases). CDR3 length: 14 residues. The germline V and J ends were trimmed by 4 bases and 2 bases, with 12 bases remaining between them. Germline lookup yields CDR1 SGHDT and CDR2 YYEEEE.

V usage is TRBV27 and J usage is TRBJ2-1; 7 bases align to TRBD2. Germline V gene sequence: CDR1 MNHEY, CDR2 SMNVEV (reference sequence). V trimming: 5 bases; J trimming: 4 bases; junction bases outside the gene matches: 5. This CDR3 has 14 residues. The CDR3 DNA is TGTGCCAGCAGTCCCCCGGGGGGTTACAATGAGCAGTTCTTC. This codes for CASSPPGGYNEQFF.

The chain couples TRBV5-1 to TRBJ2-7; D remains unclear. The germline gives CDR1 SGHRS, CDR2 YFSETQ. The CDR3 has 15 amino acids. V was shortened by 0 bases and J by 0 bases, with 10 bases between the two germline ends. For the CDR3, the DNA is TGCGCCAGCAGCTTGGATCCTGCCGCCTCCTACGAGCAGTACTTC. This gives the protein CASSLDPAASYEQYF.

This clone was seen only a few times. J is TRBJ1-5 and V is TRBV3-1 (or the pseudogene TRBV3-2); no definite D call. The CDR3 totals 15 residues. The germline gives CDR1 LGHDT, CDR2 YNNKEL (reference sequence). V lost 1 base to trimming and J lost 4 bases, with 11 bases between them. The DNA of the CDR3 is TGTGCCAGCAGCCAAGGAGTGGGCGGGAATCAGCCCCAGCATTTT. The encoded protein is CASSQGVGGNQPQHF.

V usage is TRBV7-9 and J usage is TRBJ1-5; D gene uncertain. The germline gives CDR1 SEHNR, CDR2 FQNEAQ (reference sequence). The CDR3 has 14 amino acids. The V end was cut by 3 bases, the J end by 3 bases, with 9 bases between. CDR3 bases: TGTGCCAGCAGCTTGTTTGATGCCAATCAGCCCCAGCATTTT. Protein product: CASSLFDANQPQHF.

CDR3 sequence: CAISESGPNNQPQHF. CDR3 in DNA: TGTGCCATCAGTGAGTCGGGGCCCAACAATCAGCCCCAGCATTTT. The chain combines TRBV10-3 with TRBJ1-5; perhaps TRBD1 as D (5 bases). Germline CDR1 is ENHRY and CDR2 is SYGVKD. The CDR3 spans 15 residues. V shed 0 bases and J shed 3 bases, with 9 bases lying between them.

The chain is built from TRBV5-1 and TRBJ1-1; 10 positions match TRBD1. J gave up 6 bases and V 3 bases, and 14 bases lay outside the gene matches. The CDR3 runs to 17 residues. CDR1 is SGHRS and CDR2 is YFSETQ in the germline V gene. CDR3 loop: CASSYHPGTGDKAEAFF. Written as DNA, the CDR3 is TGCGCCAGCAGCTATCACCCCGGGACAGGGGATAAGGCTGAAGCTTTCTTT. Supplemented by reference TRBV5-1 and TRBJ1-1, the full variable domain reads KAGVTQTPRYLIKTRGQQVTLSCSPISGHRSVSWYQQTPGQGLQFLFEYFSETQRNKGNFPGRFSGRQFSNSRSEMNVSTLELGDSALYLCASSYHPGTGDKAEAFFGQGTRLTVV.

The chain is built from TRBV6-1 and TRBJ2-7; 9 bases line up with TRBD1. The CDR3 has 14 amino acids. Germline loops: CDR1 MNHNS, CDR2 SASEGT. The V gene end was trimmed by 2 bases and the J gene end by 4 bases; junction bases not matched to a gene: 3. The CDR3 nucleotides are TGTGCCAGCAGTGAATGGGACAGGGTTTACGAGCAGTACTTC. Residues: CASSEWDRVYEQYF.

J is TRBJ2-5 and V is TRBV5-4, with 15 positions matching TRBD2. The CDR3 covers 16 residues. The trim removed 3 bases at V and 2 bases at J, leaving 2 bases unmatched. Germline assignment: CDR1 SGHNT and CDR2 YYREEE (reference sequence). Here the CDR3 reads CASSSGLAGGQETQYF. Written as DNA, the CDR3 is TGTGCCAGCAGCTCGGGACTAGCGGGGGGACAAGAGACCCAGTACTTC.

This sequence joins TRBV6-5 and TRBJ1-4; D not resolved. The CDR3 contains 13 residues. The ends were cut back, 0 bases at V and 8 bases at J, with 7 bases in the middle. The germline CDR1 and CDR2 sequences are MNHEY and SVGAGI. CDR3 sequence reads: CASSYSLGEKLFF. As DNA, the CDR3 is TGTGCCAGCAGTTACTCGTTGGGGGAAAAACTGTTTTTT.

V usage is TRBV4-2 and J usage is TRBJ2-5; D possibly matches TRBD1 or TRBD2 (6 bases each). Germline values: CDR1 LGHNA, CDR2 YNFKEQ. This CDR3 contains 14 residues. V gave up 6 bases and J gave up 1 base, with 12 bases separating them. This CDR3 reads CASSEGGSQETQYF. CDR3 sequence (DNA): TGTGCCAGCAGTGAAGGGGGGTCCCAAGAGACCCAGTACTTC.

This clone was counted between two and nine times. The gene calls are TRBV5-1 and TRBJ1-1, with D unresolved. CDR3 length: 13 amino acids. CDR1 and CDR2 from the germline V gene are SGHRS and YFSETQ. V gave up 2 bases and J gave up 3 bases, with 8 bases separating them. CDR3 amino acids: CASSLDIYTEAFF. CDR3 nucleotides: TGCGCCAGCAGCTTAGACATCTACACTGAAGCTTTCTTT.

This chain connects TRBV20-1 to TRBJ2-7, with D maybe TRBD2 (5 bases). This CDR3 is 13 amino acids long. Germline-derived CDR1 and CDR2 are DFQATT and SNEGSKA (reference sequence). With 3 bases removed from V and 4 bases from J, the gap between germline ends came to 13 bases. The CDR3 DNA reads as TGCAGTGCTAGTGTTCCGGGGAAATACGAGCAGTACTTC. Protein sequence: CSASVPGKYEQYF.

This clone turned up a few times. The chain uses TRBV5-1 and TRBJ1-5; D uncertain. The germline V gene has CDR1 SGHRS and CDR2 YFSETQ. The length of the CDR3 is 11 residues. Trimming took 1 base from V and 6 from J, leaving 2 bases between them. This CDR3 is CASSLIQPQHF. CDR3 nucleotide sequence: TGCGCCAGCAGCTTGATTCAGCCCCAGCATTTT.

The chain joins TRBV7-9 to TRBJ1-1, with D maybe TRBD1 (6 bases). Per the germline V gene, CDR1 is SEHNR and CDR2 is FQNEAQ (reference sequence). The CDR3 covers 14 residues. V dropped 4 bases and J dropped 11 bases, with 20 bases sitting between them. The CDR3 protein is CASSSPLRGSGAFF. For the CDR3, the DNA is TGTGCCAGCAGCTCCCCATTGAGGGGGAGCGGGGCTTTCTTT.

Only a few counts were recorded for this clone. This chain connects TRBV5-1 to TRBJ2-7, with 11 bases identical to TRBD2. The CDR3 sequence is 16 residues long. J lost 1 base, V lost 5 bases, and 8 bases had no gene match. Germline values: CDR1 SGHRS, CDR2 YFSETQ. The CDR3 region has the DNA TGCGCCAGCAGTCCCGGGACTAGCGGATTATCCTACGAGCAGTACTTC. Translating it yields CASSPGTSGLSYEQYF.

The chain combines TRBV5-1 with TRBJ1-3; TRBD1 agrees at 9 bases. This CDR3 spans 18 amino acids. The germline V gene has CDR1 SGHRS and CDR2 YFSETQ. Trimming cost V 4 bases and J 0 bases; bases outside gene matches: 11. CDR3 sequence (DNA): TGCGCCAGCAGCCGGAACCCGGGACAGGGTGGCTCTGGAAACACCATATATTTT. It yields the protein CASSRNPGQGGSGNTIYF.

This clone was detected only once. Here the CDR3 reads CASRTSGREETQYF. CDR3 nucleotide sequence: TGTGCCAGCCGGACTAGCGGGAGAGAAGAGACCCAGTACTTC. The chain is built from TRBV19 and TRBJ2-5; 13 positions agree with TRBD2. CDR1 LNHDA and CDR2 SQIVND come from the germline V gene (reference sequence). J lost 3 bases, V lost 9 bases, and 4 bases had no gene match. CDR3 size: 14 residues. Combining the CDR3 with reference TRBV19 and TRBJ2-5 gives the whole variable domain DGGITQSPKYLFRKEGQNVTLSCEQNLNHDAMYWYRQDPGQGLRLIYYSQIVNDFQKGDIAEGYSVSREKKESFPLTVTSAQKNPTAFYLCASRTSGREETQYFGPGTRLLVL.

The chain is built from TRBV15 and TRBJ2-7, with 8 positions matching TRBD1. CDR1 is LNHNV and CDR2 is YYDKDF in the germline V gene (reference sequence). The CDR3 loop spans 15 amino acids. V shed 0 bases, J shed 3 bases, and the junction held 4 bases outside the gene matches. Here the CDR3 reads CATSRDLDRVYEQYF. For the CDR3, the DNA is TGTGCCACCAGCAGAGATCTGGACAGGGTCTACGAGCAGTACTTC.

The CDR3 spells CASSPSAHTDTQYF. In DNA, the CDR3 is TGTGCCAGCAGCCCTAGCGCCCACACAGATACGCAGTATTTT. The chain employs TRBV7-9 and TRBJ2-3; TRBD2 is a possible D gene (6 bases). The CDR3 contains 14 residues. The V gene's germline CDR1 is SEHNR and CDR2 FQNEAQ (reference sequence). V was shortened by 5 bases and J by 2 bases, with 11 bases between the two germline ends.

The chain has TRBV29-1 and TRBJ2-7, with D uncertain. V was pared by 6 bases and J by 6 bases, with 12 bases between. The CDR3 contains 11 residues. Germline CDR1 and CDR2: SQVTM and ANQGSEA. The CDR3 loop is CSVGSSREQYF. The CDR3 nucleotides read TGCAGCGTCGGAAGTAGTCGCGAGCAGTACTTC.